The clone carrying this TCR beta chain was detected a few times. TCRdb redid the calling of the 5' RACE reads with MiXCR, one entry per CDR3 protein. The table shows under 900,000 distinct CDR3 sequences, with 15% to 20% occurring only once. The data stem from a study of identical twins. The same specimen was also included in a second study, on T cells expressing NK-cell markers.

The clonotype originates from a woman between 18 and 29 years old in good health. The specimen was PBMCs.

The CDR3 sequence is CSASAPGLPEGGWNEQFF. As DNA, the CDR3 is TGCAGTGCTAGCGCTCCGGGACTACCCGAGGGGGGGTGGAATGAGCAGTTCTTC. The chain uses TRBV20-1 and TRBJ2-1, with TRBD2 as a possible D gene (7 bases). The CDR3 has 18 amino acids. Germline V gene lookup returns CDR1 DFQATT and CDR2 SNEGSKA (reference sequence). The germline V and J ends were trimmed by 3 bases and 7 bases, with 28 bases remaining between them.